This TCR beta chain derives from a study of post-analysis software for immune sequencing data. Study summary: Courses of disease covered relapsing-remitting, secondary progressive and progressive-relapsing multiple sclerosis. Study-level results: Included in a set of roughly five TRBV segments more frequent in patients than controls were TRBV5-6, TRBV5-1 and TRBV20-1. Relative to controls, patients with multiple sclerosis showed significantly lower normalized Chao1 diversity.

Notes on this clonotype: Antigen: not known.

Unique-molecular-identifier-tagged TCR beta cDNA libraries were used. From the PCR reads, TCRdb called clonotypes with MiXCR, one entry per CDR3 protein. The table lists 380,000 or so distinct CDR3 sequences, roughly 36% of them singletons, with over 10% in the top ten. There are 14 residues in the CDR3. The germline CDR1 and CDR2 sequences are MNHEY and SVGAGI. Trimming pared 2 bases from V and 4 bases from J, leaving 11 bases between. The sequencing input was blood. The V call is TRBV6-5, the J call TRBJ1-1; a weak D match, TRBD1 (5 bases). This clonotype was sampled from a girl aged 10 to 17 with multiple sclerosis. CDR3 bases: TGTGCCAGCAGTTACGGGGGTCTAGGCACTGAAGCTTTCTTT. Protein product: CASSYGGLGTEAFF.